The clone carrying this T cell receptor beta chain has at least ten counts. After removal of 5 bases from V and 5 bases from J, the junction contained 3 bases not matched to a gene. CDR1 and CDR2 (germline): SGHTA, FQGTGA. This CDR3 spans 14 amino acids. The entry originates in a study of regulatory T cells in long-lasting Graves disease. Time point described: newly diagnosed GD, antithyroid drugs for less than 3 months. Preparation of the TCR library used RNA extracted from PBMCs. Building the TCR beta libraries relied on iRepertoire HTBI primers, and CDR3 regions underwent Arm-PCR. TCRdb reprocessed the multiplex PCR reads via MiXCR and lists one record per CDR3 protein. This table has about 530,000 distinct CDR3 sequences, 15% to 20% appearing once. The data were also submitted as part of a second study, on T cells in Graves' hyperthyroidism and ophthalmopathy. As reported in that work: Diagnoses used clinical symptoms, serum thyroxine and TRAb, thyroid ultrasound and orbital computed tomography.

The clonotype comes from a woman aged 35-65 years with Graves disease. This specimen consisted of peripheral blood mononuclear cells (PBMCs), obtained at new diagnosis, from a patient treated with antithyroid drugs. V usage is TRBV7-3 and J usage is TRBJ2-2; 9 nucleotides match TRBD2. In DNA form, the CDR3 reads TGTGCCAGCAGCCCGGGACTAGCTACCGGGGAGCTGTTTTTT. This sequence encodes CASSPGLATGELFF. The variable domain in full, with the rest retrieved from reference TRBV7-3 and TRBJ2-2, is GAGVSQTPSNKVTEKGKYVELRCDPISGHTALYWYRQSLGQGPEFLIYFQGTGAADDSGLPNDRFFAVRPEGSVSTLKIQRTERGDSAVYLCASSPGLATGELFFGEGSRLTVL.